This T cell receptor (beta chain) comes out of a study of blood T cells in healthy people across ages. PCR was performed a second time for roughly 7 to 12 cycles using a sample-barcoded 5' primer and a J-beta primer mix. Via MiXCR, TCRdb re-called the 5' RACE reads, giving one row per CDR3 protein. The table has roughly 2 million distinct CDR3 sequences, around half seen once. The CDR3 spans 14 residues. From germline, CDR1 is SEHNR and CDR2 FQNEAQ (reference sequence). The junction had 8 bases not matched to a gene; V was cut back by 10 bases and J by 6 bases. Regarding the study as a whole: A roughly linear age-dependent decrease characterized TCR beta diversity per million T cells.

This clonotype was picked up a small number of times. Its antigen is as yet unknown. This chain uses TRBV7-9 with TRBJ2-3, with 12 bases lining up with TRBD2. Source material: blood. The receptor comes from a woman between 40 and 55 years old in good health. The CDR3 DNA reads as TGTGCCACCCCGACTAGCGGGGGAGAGGATACGCAGTATTTT. Encoded protein: CATPTSGGEDTQYF.